Listed below are T cell receptor beta chains from one sample, sequenced in a study of blood T cell repertoires in COVID-19. Produced via immunoSEQ multiplex PCR; TCRdb's table is partial and in-frame only. The data hold 150,000 to 200,000 clones, with approximately 90% observed a single time. The sample was peripheral blood. All receptors come from a woman in her 70s with COVID-19, enrolled during active disease. Both conserved end residues are part of each CDR3. Only some rows state a clone size, as once, few, many or a class for expanded clones.

NA,11,TRBV28,CASTNGYGYTF
NA,15,TRBV6-2/TRBV6-3,CASSYRDRGGETQYF
NA,15,TRBV6-5,CASSYLGHNDNEQFF
NA,14,TRBV5-1,CASSLLQGGLGYTF
NA,15,TRBV14,CASSQVPANTGELFF
NA,16,TRBV29-1,CSVRGQGSGAADTQYF
NA,15,TRBV7-7,CASSSSLAGVGEQYF
NA,15,TRBV19,CASSIMGQGQETQYF
NA,12,TRBV29-1,CSVVRGTYEQYF
NA,11,TRBV6-6,CASSSSETQYF
NA,14,TRBV7-9,CASSRLGRDYEQYF
once,18,TRBV27,CASSSPATSGYTTDTQYF
few,14,TRBV29-1,CSVQSGANTGELFF
NA,13,TRBV7-6,CASRPGQAGTQYF
NA,15,TRBV20-1,CSASRVGTENSPLHF
few,14,TRBV7-9,CASSLGGVAYGYTF
NA,14,TRBV11-2,CATAGTSGDNEQFF
NA,12,TRBV30,CARLDRGETQYF
once,15,TRBV3-1/TRBV3-2,CASRTSGRNTGELFF
NA,15,TRBV7-2,CASSLAGGRGDTQYF
NA,15,TRBV27,CASSFSGTSVDEQYF
NA,14,TRBV5-1,CASSLVSGSNEQFF
NA,13,TRBV28,CASSLRGSQPQHF
NA,12,TRBV5-1,CASRVTGGTIYF
NA,16,TRBV19,CASSQTRDSYFYGYTF
NA,15,TRBV18,CASSPSRVLNTEAFF
NA,15,TRBV10-3,CAISLLAGASYEQYF
NA,16,TRBV21-1,CASSKARRALDQPQHF
NA,19,TRBV2,CASSPFGTGYGTLKETQYF
NA,14,TRBV28,CASRGGTGAEKLFF
NA,16,TRBV5-1,CASREDSLPGANVLTF
few,15,TRBV7-9,CASSLTLGQNNEQFF
NA,15,TRBV3-1/TRBV3-2,CASSQSVSGANVLTF
few,15,TRBV25-1,CASSAMDRVGTEAFF
NA,18,TRBV4-1,CASSQDRDRSNPNTEAFF
NA,13,TRBV19,CASQTTGITEAFF
NA,17,TRBV2,CASSAGQGISGANVLTF
NA,15,TRBV30,CAWRTSGRALETQYF
NA,17,TRBV15,CATSRYPGGSRADTQYF
NA,13,TRBV2,CASRKTGLTEAFF
NA,16,TRBV19,CASSIDGTGSNQPQHF